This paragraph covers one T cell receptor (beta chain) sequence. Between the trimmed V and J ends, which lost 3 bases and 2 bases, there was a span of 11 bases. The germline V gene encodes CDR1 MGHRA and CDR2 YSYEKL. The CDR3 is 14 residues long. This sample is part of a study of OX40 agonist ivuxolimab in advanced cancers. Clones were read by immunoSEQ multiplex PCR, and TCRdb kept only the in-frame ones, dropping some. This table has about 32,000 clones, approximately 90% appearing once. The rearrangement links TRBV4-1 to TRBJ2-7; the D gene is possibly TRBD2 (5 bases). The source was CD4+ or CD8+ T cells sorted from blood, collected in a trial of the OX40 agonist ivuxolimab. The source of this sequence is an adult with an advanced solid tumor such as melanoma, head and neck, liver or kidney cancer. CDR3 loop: CASSHSGSAYEQYF. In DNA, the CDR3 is TGCGCCAGCAGCCATAGTGGGAGTGCCTACGAGCAGTACTTC.